The 25 T cell receptor beta chains in this list originate from one sample, sequenced in a study of human T cells and chemical hapten exposure. TCRdb reprocessed the RACE reads via MiXCR and lists one record per CDR3 protein. Altogether 97,000 or so distinct CDR3 sequences are present, roughly a quarter being singletons, with the ten largest covering 10%. Time point reported: patch test 3, about 24 weeks after DPC sensitization. Treatment given: therapeutic diphenylcyclopropenone sensitization with weekly scalp DPC. The sequencing here drew on whole blood, taken in connection with sensitization to the hapten diphenylcyclopropenone (DPC). All receptors derive from a man aged 35 to 55 with alopecia areata. Some clones in this sample may be carry-over from other donors' samples.

The J gene is TRBJ1-5, the V gene TRBV20-1; no firm D call. Trimming stripped 2 bases from V and 5 bases from J, with 16 bases between. The CDR3 loop spans 15 amino acids. The germline V gene encodes CDR1 DFQATT and CDR2 SNEGSKA (reference sequence). The chain's CDR3 is CSARKLSRLHQPQHF. The CDR3, as DNA: TGCAGTGCTAGAAAATTGTCCAGGCTCCATCAGCCCCAGCATTTT.

This clonotype has more than one count but fewer than ten. The chain links TRBV18 to TRBJ1-6; no clear D. The germline CDR1 and CDR2 sequences are KGHSH and LQKENI. With 2 bases removed from V and 10 bases from J, the gap between germline ends came to 9 bases. The CDR3 has 13 residues. This CDR3 is CASSPKGGSPLHF. As DNA, the CDR3 is TGTGCCAGCTCACCAAAGGGTGGGTCACCCCTCCACTTT.

This clonotype was counted a few times. This chain connects TRBV12-3 or TRBV12-4 to TRBJ2-7, with D possibly being TRBD1 (6 bases). CDR3 length: 13 amino acids. Trimming stripped 3 bases from V and 3 bases from J, with 9 bases between. The DNA for the CDR3 is TGTGCCAGCAGTTTTGGCAGGGGCTACGAGCAGTACTTC. This encodes CASSFGRGYEQYF.

There are a few counts of this clonotype. This chain uses TRBV7-9 with TRBJ2-5, with a weak D call TRBD1 (5 bases). The V end lost 0 bases, the J end lost 3 bases, and 5 bases lay between the germline ends. Germline lookup yields CDR1 SEHNR and CDR2 FQNEAQ (reference sequence). The CDR3 sequence is 13 residues long. CDR3 DNA: TGTGCCAGCAGCTTAGCGACAGAAGAGACCCAGTACTTC. It codes for CASSLATEETQYF.

V and J are TRBV9 and TRBJ2-7; D uncertain. The CDR3 loop spans 13 amino acids. V was shortened by 0 bases and J by 5 bases, with 9 bases between the two germline ends. Germline lookup yields CDR1 SGDLS and CDR2 YYNGEE. The CDR3: CASSVVFGDEQYF. CDR3 DNA: TGTGCCAGCAGCGTAGTTTTCGGTGACGAGCAGTACTTC.

The chain joins TRBV18 to TRBJ2-7; 11 bases fit TRBD1. CDR1 is KGHSH and CDR2 is LQKENI in the germline V gene. Losses at the gene ends were 1 base for V and 6 bases for J; bases not matched to a gene: 5. The CDR3 sequence is 15 residues long. CDR3 DNA: TGTGCCAGCTCACCACGTGGACAGGGGGCGGGCGAGCAGTACTTC. Translation gives CASSPRGQGAGEQYF. The full variable domain, rest sourced from reference TRBV18 and TRBJ2-7, is NAGVMQNPRHLVRRRGQEARLRCSPMKGHSHVYWYRQLPEEGLKFMVYLQKENIIDESGMPKERFSAEFPKEGPSILRIQQVVRGDSAAYFCASSPRGQGAGEQYFGPGTRLTVT.

V gene TRBV9 combines with J gene TRBJ2-6; no clear D. Trimming took 4 bases from V and 4 from J, leaving 6 bases between them. Looked up from germline, CDR1 is SGDLS and CDR2 is YYNGEE. This CDR3 has 13 residues. CDR3 region: CASSLLGANVLTF. DNA of the CDR3: TGTGCCAGCAGCCTCTTGGGGGCCAACGTCCTGACTTTC.

This clonotype showed up just a few times. The chain couples TRBV2 to TRBJ1-1; D not certain. The CDR3 covers 15 residues. Trimming cost V 1 base and J 0 bases, with 9 bases left between them. Germline assignment: CDR1 SNHLY and CDR2 FYNNEI. The CDR3 DNA reads TGTGCCAGCAGTGAAGGGAGAGGGCTGAACACTGAAGCTTTCTTT. This translates into CASSEGRGLNTEAFF. Full variable domain (outside the CDR3, taken from reference TRBV2 and TRBJ1-1): EPEVTQTPSHQVTQMGQEVILRCVPISNHLYFYWYRQILGQKVEFLVSFYNNEISEKSEIFDDQFSVERPDGSNFTLKIRSTKLEDSAMYFCASSEGRGLNTEAFFGQGTRLTVV.

The J gene is TRBJ2-5, the V gene TRBV5-1; the D gene is possibly TRBD2 (5 bases). Trimming removed 8 bases at V and 1 base at J, with 21 bases between. CDR3 length equals 16 residues. Germline values: CDR1 SGHRS, CDR2 YFSETQ. CDR3 coding DNA: TGCGCCAGTTACCCCGGGATGAGGGTATCCCAAGAGACCCAGTACTTC. Translating it yields CASYPGMRVSQETQYF.

This rearrangement joins TRBV5-1 to TRBJ2-1; possible D gene TRBD2, 5 bases. Germline CDR1 reads SGHRS; CDR2 reads YFSETQ. The V and J ends lost 0 bases and 7 bases respectively, with 11 bases between them. This CDR3 has 14 residues. The CDR3 DNA sequence: TGCGCCAGCAGCTTGGCGGGAAGGGTTAATGAGCAGTTCTTC. Residues: CASSLAGRVNEQFF.

The genes are TRBV9 and TRBJ2-6; D unclear. CDR3 length: 17 residues. Trimming left V 0 bases short and J 0 bases short, with 10 bases between. Per the germline V gene, CDR1 is SGDLS and CDR2 is YYNGEE. CDR3 sequence: CASSVGARPSGANVLTF. CDR3 sequence (DNA): TGTGCCAGCAGCGTAGGCGCCCGGCCCTCTGGGGCCAACGTCCTGACTTTC.

The chain links TRBV28 to TRBJ2-3; the match to TRBD1 covers 8 bases. The CDR3 spans 15 residues. Germline CDR1 and CDR2: MDHEN and SYDVKM. With 6 bases clipped from V and 2 bases from J, the junction kept 7 bases outside the gene matches. This CDR3 reads CASRGQEPLTDTQYF. Written as DNA, the CDR3 is TGTGCCAGCAGGGGACAGGAGCCACTCACAGATACGCAGTATTTT.

The gene calls are TRBV2 and TRBJ1-5; no definite D call. Germline CDR1 is SNHLY and CDR2 is FYNNEI. The CDR3 is 12 residues long. Trimming removed 4 bases from V and 3 bases from J, with 4 bases in between. The CDR3 is CASSGNNQPQHF. The CDR3 DNA is TGTGCCAGCAGTGGGAACAATCAGCCCCAGCATTTT.

The rearrangement joins TRBV28 to TRBJ1-1; D remains ambiguous. CDR1 and CDR2 (germline): MDHEN, SYDVKM. This CDR3 is built from 16 residues. V lost 0 bases and J lost 1, with 12 bases in between. The CDR3 DNA follows: TGTGCCAGCAGTTTATGGAAAGTGGCAGGGAACACTGAAGCTTTCTTT. Encoded protein: CASSLWKVAGNTEAFF.

This chain links TRBV12-3 or TRBV12-4 with TRBJ2-1, with 13 positions matching TRBD2. The J segment lost 7 bases and the V segment lost 7 bases, leaving 10 bases of the junction unmatched. This CDR3 is built from 16 residues. The CDR3 region has the DNA TGTGCCAGCACCTCCGGGGGACTAGCGGGGCGGAATGAGCAGTTCTTC. Its translation is CASTSGGLAGRNEQFF.

This clonotype was counted only a few times. The rearrangement links TRBV7-3 to TRBJ2-2; the match to TRBD1 covers 9 bases. The V gene's germline CDR1 is SGHTA and CDR2 FQGTGA. The CDR3 is made up of 16 amino acids. V was clipped by 5 bases and J by 1 base; unmatched bases: 5. CDR3: CASSPGTGLNTGELFF. The CDR3 DNA is TGTGCCAGCAGCCCGGGGACAGGGCTGAACACCGGGGAGCTGTTTTTT.

This clonotype is termed medium-sized. The chain carries TRBV20-1 and TRBJ2-3; tentatively, D is TRBD1 or TRBD2 (5 bases each). This CDR3 comprises 16 residues. Germline CDR1 and CDR2: DFQATT and SNEGSKA (reference sequence). Trimming left V 3 bases short and J 0 bases short, with 16 bases between. The chain's CDR3 is CSASFRGTSSTDTQYF. The DNA for the CDR3 is TGCAGTGCTAGTTTCAGAGGGACCTCTAGCACAGATACGCAGTATTTT.

There are a few counts of this clonotype. The chain joins TRBV7-2 to TRBJ2-7; D is unclear. Trimming removed 1 base from V and 2 bases from J, with 9 bases in between. The germline CDR1 and CDR2 sequences are SGHTA and FQGNSA. This CDR3 has 14 amino acids. CDR3 region: CASSLGLATYEQYF. In DNA, the CDR3 is TGTGCCAGCAGCTTAGGACTCGCCACCTACGAGCAGTACTTC.

At least ten counts were recorded for this clonotype. The chain combines TRBV6-2 or TRBV6-3 with TRBJ1-5, with a possible D match to TRBD1 (6 bases). CDR3 length: 16 amino acids. Germline V lookup: CDR1 MNHEY, CDR2 SVGEGT. Trimming stripped 5 bases from V and 0 bases from J, with 14 bases between. CDR3 sequence (DNA): TGTGCCAGCAGTCCCGCCCAGGGGACTAGCAATCAGCCCCAGCATTTT. Protein product: CASSPAQGTSNQPQHF.

The rearrangement links TRBV7-8 to TRBJ2-5; 13 bases align to TRBD2. CDR3 size: 15 residues. CDR1 and CDR2 from the germline V gene are SGHVS and FQNEAQ. J lost 5 bases, V lost 6 bases, and 6 bases had no gene match. Written as DNA, the CDR3 is TGTGCCAGCAGATTGACTAGCGGGAGGTGGGAGACCCAGTACTTC. It yields the protein CASRLTSGRWETQYF. Based on the CDR3 plus reference TRBV7-8 and TRBJ2-5, the full variable domain is GAGVSQSPRYKVAKRGQDVALRCDPISGHVSLFWYQQALGQGPEFLTYFQNEAQLDKSGLPSDRFFAERPEGSVSTLKIQRTQQEDSAVYLCASRLTSGRWETQYFGPGTRLLVL.

Only a few counts were recorded for this clonotype. V and J are TRBV5-1 and TRBJ2-3, with D perhaps matching TRBD2 (6 bases). This CDR3 spans 15 amino acids. The germline CDR1 and CDR2 sequences are SGHRS and YFSETQ. The V gene lost 4 bases and the J gene lost 0 bases, with 12 bases spanning the gap. The CDR3: CASSLRGLSTDTQYF. DNA for the CDR3: TGCGCCAGCAGCCTGCGGGGCCTCAGCACAGATACGCAGTATTTT.

There are a few counts of this clonotype. This chain connects TRBV20-1 to TRBJ1-2; a weak D match, TRBD1 (5 bases). The CDR3 has 13 amino acids. Trimming took 3 bases from V and 5 from J, leaving 13 bases between them. Germline V lookup: CDR1 DFQATT, CDR2 SNEGSKA (reference sequence). CDR3 DNA: TGCAGTGCTAGTCCCCAGGGCCCTTATGGCTACACCTTC. Its protein product is CSASPQGPYGYTF.

In this sample, this clonotype turned up a few times. The chain links TRBV2 to TRBJ2-2; D not resolved. Germline V gives CDR1 SNHLY, CDR2 FYNNEI. The ends were cut back, 7 bases at V and 6 bases at J, with 18 bases in the middle. This CDR3 spans 15 amino acids. The CDR3 bases are TGTGCCAGCACCATGGACCTTTTTATCGCCGGGGAGCTGTTTTTT. It yields the protein CASTMDLFIAGELFF.

This clonotype was observed a few times. The CDR3 spells CASSPPGASSTDTQYF. As DNA, the CDR3 is TGTGCCAGCTCACCACCTGGGGCCTCTAGCACAGATACGCAGTATTTT. The V call is TRBV18, the J call TRBJ2-3, with a tentative D call TRBD1 (5 bases). V dropped 0 bases and J dropped 0 bases, with 10 bases sitting between them. The germline V gene has CDR1 KGHSH and CDR2 LQKENI. This CDR3 spans 16 amino acids.

This clonotype was seen a handful of times. In nucleotides, the CDR3 is TGTGCCAGCAGCCAAGATCCCGTTTGGGCCAACGTCCTGACTTTC. It codes for CASSQDPVWANVLTF. The chain has TRBV14 and TRBJ2-6, with unresolved D. V gave up 0 bases and J gave up 5 bases, with 8 bases separating them. CDR1 and CDR2 from the germline V gene are SGHDN and FVKESK. The length of the CDR3 is 15 residues.